The 26 T cell receptor beta chains reported below all come from one sample, sequenced in a study of blood T cell repertoires in COVID-19. The repertoire was sequenced with immunoSEQ multiplex PCR; TCRdb's copy has only in-frame clones and lacks some. The sample lists approximately 170,000 clones, about 88% seen once, with 2.5% to 3% in the top ten. Specimen: peripheral blood. Receptor source: a woman older than 75 with COVID-19, enrolled during active disease.

This clone was recorded a few times. This chain connects TRBV5-1 to TRBJ2-7, with D maybe TRBD1 (6 bases). Germline-derived CDR1 and CDR2 are SGHRS and YFSETQ. This CDR3 is built from 13 residues. V lost 0 bases, J lost 4 bases, and 8 bases lay in between. The CDR3 DNA sequence: TGCGCCAGCAGCTTGGACAGGGCATACGAGCAGTACTTC. Translating gives CASSLDRAYEQYF.

In the case of this clone: An end of the junction does not agree with germline; a read error may underlie this. This chain uses TRBV7-2 with TRBJ2-7; the match to TRBD2 covers 8 bases. The CDR3 extends over 14 amino acids. CDR1 SGHTA and CDR2 FQGNSA come from the germline V gene. CDR3 DNA: TGTGCCAGCAGCCTAGCGGGCGTCTCCTACGAGCAGTACTTC. It is translated as CASSLAGVSYEQYF.

The J gene is TRBJ2-5, the V gene TRBV18; 9 nucleotides align to TRBD1. J was trimmed by 4 bases and V by 6 bases; bases with no gene match: 3. The germline V gene encodes CDR1 KGHSH and CDR2 LQKENI. The CDR3 sequence is 13 residues long. CDR3 residues: CASSGQGSETQYF. The CDR3 coding sequence is TGTGCCAGCTCCGGACAGGGGTCAGAGACCCAGTACTTC.

The CDR3 reads CASSLVAAATNEKLFF. The CDR3 nucleotides are TGTGCCAGCAGCTTGGTGGCGGCCGCAACTAATGAAAAACTGTTTTTT. J is TRBJ1-4 and V is TRBV5-6; D is undetermined. V shed 0 bases and J shed 0 bases, with 9 bases lying between them. The germline V gene has CDR1 SGHDT and CDR2 YYEEEE. The CDR3 has 16 amino acids.

The V and J genes are TRBV28 and TRBJ2-5; tentative D call: TRBD2 (5 bases). V dropped 3 bases and J dropped 5 bases, with 13 bases sitting between them. The CDR3 covers 14 residues. Looked up from germline, CDR1 is MDHEN and CDR2 is SYDVKM. CDR3 region: CASSFLTGRETQYF. The CDR3 DNA sequence: TGTGCCAGCAGTTTCCTGACGGGAAGGGAGACCCAGTACTTC.

The chain couples TRBV7-9 to TRBJ1-2, with D uncertain. In germline, CDR1 is SEHNR, CDR2 FQNEAQ (reference sequence). The CDR3 covers 12 residues. Trimming took 1 base from V and 10 from J, leaving 10 bases between them. The CDR3, as DNA: TGTGCCAGCAGCTTAGAGTCTACCTCCTACACCTTC. This translates into CASSLESTSYTF.

For this clone: This specimen includes other DNA sequences encoding the same CDR3. The chain joins TRBV28 to TRBJ1-3, with a tentative D call TRBD1 (6 bases). The CDR3 has 14 amino acids. V was pared by 6 bases and J by 2 bases, with 11 bases between. Germline V gives CDR1 MDHEN, CDR2 SYDVKM. Here the CDR3 DNA reads TGTGCCAGCAGCCCAACAGGGACTGGAAACACCATATATTTT. This sequence encodes CASSPTGTGNTIYF.

The chain joins TRBV7-9 to TRBJ1-2; TRBD1 might be the D (5 bases). The CDR3 loop spans 14 amino acids. V lost 5 bases, J lost 8 bases, and 18 bases lay in between. Germline-derived CDR1 and CDR2 are SEHNR and FQNEAQ (reference sequence). CDR3 loop: CASSQSGRQGGYTF. The CDR3 DNA reads TGTGCCAGCAGCCAAAGCGGGAGGCAGGGAGGCTACACCTTC.

The rearrangement uses TRBV11-2 and TRBJ2-7; D ambiguous. V lost 1 base, J lost 10 bases, and 8 bases lay in between. CDR1 and CDR2 from the germline V gene are SGHAT and FQNNGV. CDR3 length equals 11 residues. The CDR3 DNA reads as TGTGCCAGCAGCTTAGTTACTCTCCAGTACTTC. It translates to CASSLVTLQYF.

The CDR3 loop is CASSSDSYTEAFF. The CDR3, as DNA: TGTGCCAGTAGCTCCGACAGCTACACTGAAGCTTTCTTT. The chain joins TRBV19 to TRBJ1-1, with D perhaps TRBD1 (5 bases). Looked up from germline, CDR1 is LNHDA and CDR2 is SQIVND (reference sequence). This CDR3 has 13 amino acids. V shed 6 bases and J shed 3 bases, with 11 bases lying between them.

J is TRBJ2-3 and V is TRBV12-3 or TRBV12-4, with D possibly TRBD2 on 6 matching bases. The V end was cut by 6 bases, the J end by 4 bases, with 8 bases between. The CDR3 length is 12 residues. The CDR3 sequence: CASSRLADTQYF. The CDR3 nucleotides are TGTGCCAGCAGCCGACTAGCAGATACGCAGTATTTT.

The chain recombines TRBV7-8 with TRBJ2-3; maybe TRBD2 (5 bases). CDR1 is SGHVS and CDR2 is FQNEAQ in the germline V gene. This CDR3 spans 17 amino acids. Trimming removed 5 bases from V and 2 bases from J, with 20 bases in between. The CDR3 nucleotides are TGTGCCAGCAGCCCGCGAGTTCCAGCGGAGATCACAGATACGCAGTATTTT. This sequence encodes CASSPRVPAEITDTQYF.

This chain connects TRBV7-2 to TRBJ2-1; possibly TRBD2 for D (6 bases). The CDR3 runs 14 residues. The V end was cut by 7 bases, the J end by 6 bases, with 16 bases between. The germline V gene has CDR1 SGHTA and CDR2 FQGNSA. The CDR3 DNA sequence: TGTGCCAGCACCCTGTCCCCACTAGCCAATGAGCAGTTCTTC. Translation: CASTLSPLANEQFF.

The chain has TRBV7-3 and TRBJ1-1; 7 bases match TRBD1. V shed 5 bases, J shed 1 base, and the junction held 4 bases outside the gene matches. CDR3 length: 14 residues. CDR1 and CDR2 from the germline V gene are SGHTA and FQGTGA. CDR3 coding DNA: TGTGCCAGCAGCCCAAGACAGGGGAACACTGAAGCTTTCTTT. This translates into CASSPRQGNTEAFF.

The chain recombines TRBV19 with TRBJ1-5; D possibly corresponds to TRBD1 (6 bases). CDR1 and CDR2 (germline): LNHDA, SQIVND (reference sequence). Between the trimmed V and J ends, which lost 5 bases and 3 bases, there was a span of 23 bases. This CDR3 spans 18 amino acids. CDR3 sequence (DNA): TGTGCCAGTAGTGCCCGCGGGGGCGCAGGTAATGTCAATCAGCCCCAGCATTTT. Its translation is CASSARGGAGNVNQPQHF.

The gene calls are TRBV19 and TRBJ1-6; 7 bases are shared with TRBD1. V was clipped by 2 bases and J by 8 bases; unmatched bases: 9. This CDR3 comprises 16 residues. The germline V gene has CDR1 LNHDA and CDR2 SQIVND (reference sequence). In DNA form, the CDR3 reads TGTGCCAGTAGTATATCTCCGGGGGACAGTTATTCACCCCTCCACTTT. Translation: CASSISPGDSYSPLHF.

The chain is built from TRBV7-8 and TRBJ1-2; 8 bases are a match to TRBD1. Germline CDR1 and CDR2: SGHVS and FQNEAQ. The V segment lost 5 bases and the J segment 0 bases; nucleotides outside the gene matches: 11. The length of the CDR3 is 17 residues. Here the CDR3 reads CASSPRTGWSANYGYTF. Written as DNA, the CDR3 is TGTGCCAGCAGCCCGCGGACAGGGTGGTCGGCTAACTATGGCTACACCTTC. Full variable domain (remainder filled in from reference TRBV7-8 and TRBJ1-2): GAGVSQSPRYKVAKRGQDVALRCDPISGHVSLFWYQQALGQGPEFLTYFQNEAQLDKSGLPSDRFFAERPEGSVSTLKIQRTQQEDSAVYLCASSPRTGWSANYGYTFGSGTRLTVV.

This sequence joins TRBV19 and TRBJ2-7, with 7 bases lining up with TRBD1. The CDR3 spans 14 residues. The germline CDR1 and CDR2 sequences are LNHDA and SQIVND (reference sequence). V lost 5 bases, J lost 2 bases, and 6 bases stayed unmatched. The CDR3 spells CASSPPGQTYEQYF. CDR3 bases: TGTGCCAGTAGTCCGCCGGGACAGACCTACGAGCAGTACTTC.

The chain uses TRBV18 and TRBJ1-2; possibly TRBD1 for D (5 bases). CDR1 is KGHSH and CDR2 is LQKENI in the germline V gene. This CDR3 spans 13 amino acids. Trimming stripped 2 bases from V and 8 bases from J, with 12 bases between. CDR3 DNA sequence: TGTGCCAGCTCACCATCCGACAGCCGCGGCTACACCTTC. This encodes CASSPSDSRGYTF.

The chain couples TRBV2 to TRBJ1-2, with TRBD1 as a possible D gene (6 bases). Germline loops: CDR1 SNHLY, CDR2 FYNNEI. CDR3 length: 13 residues. V was clipped by 9 bases and J by 6 bases, with 17 bases between them. CDR3 in amino acids: CARTGPRLDGYTF. The CDR3 DNA reads as TGTGCCAGGACAGGCCCCAGGCTTGATGGCTACACCTTC.

The chain uses TRBV7-8 and TRBJ1-5; D is uncertain. The CDR3 loop spans 13 amino acids. Germline V lookup: CDR1 SGHVS, CDR2 FQNEAQ. Trimming took off 4 bases at V and 12 bases at J, with 16 bases between the two ends. For the CDR3, the DNA is TGTGCCAGCAGCTCCAGCGTGGGTGGTGGCCAGCATTTT. It translates to CASSSSVGGGQHF. The full variable domain, rest sourced from reference TRBV7-8 and TRBJ1-5, is GAGVSQSPRYKVAKRGQDVALRCDPISGHVSLFWYQQALGQGPEFLTYFQNEAQLDKSGLPSDRFFAERPEGSVSTLKIQRTQQEDSAVYLCASSSSVGGGQHFGDGTRLSIL.

This clone was counted once. This chain connects TRBV6-4 to TRBJ2-3; D perhaps matches TRBD2 (6 bases). CDR3 length: 15 amino acids. Germline CDR1 and CDR2: MRHNA and SNTAGT. Trimming stripped 6 bases from V and 6 bases from J, with 19 bases between. CDR3 amino acids: CASSGSGEPGDTQYF. In nucleotides, the CDR3 is TGTGCCAGCAGCGGATCGGGGGAGCCTGGTGATACGCAGTATTTT.

V is TRBV3-1 (or the pseudogene TRBV3-2) and J is TRBJ2-2; 12 bases agree with TRBD2. Germline CDR1 and CDR2: LGHDT and YNNKEL (reference sequence). Trimming took 2 bases from V and 7 from J; bases not matched to a gene: 5. The CDR3 runs to 16 residues. CDR3 DNA sequence: TGTGCCAGCAGCCAAACTAGCGGGAGGAATGGCGGGGAGCTGTTTTTT. Residues: CASSQTSGRNGGELFF.

With respect to this clone: Other DNA sequences from this sample encode an identical CDR3 as well. The rearrangement uses TRBV2 and TRBJ2-7; tentatively, D is TRBD1 (5 bases). The CDR3 sequence is 13 residues long. In germline, CDR1 is SNHLY, CDR2 FYNNEI. The V and J ends lost 2 bases and 4 bases respectively, with 9 bases between them. For the CDR3, the DNA is TGTGCCAGCAGTGAACAGGGCCTATACGAGCAGTACTTC. Protein sequence: CASSEQGLYEQYF.

The V gene is TRBV6-5, the J gene TRBJ2-1; 11 nucleotides line up with TRBD2. The CDR3 runs 14 residues. The ends lost 7 bases at V and 4 bases at J; junction bases unmatched: 3. CDR1 and CDR2 from the germline V gene are MNHEY and SVGAGI. The CDR3 bases are TGTGCCAGCATAGCTAGCGGGGGGTACAATGAGCAGTTCTTC. It encodes CASIASGGYNEQFF.

The gene calls are TRBV5-5 and TRBJ2-2; weak D call: TRBD2 (7 bases). The CDR3 length is 18 residues. CDR1 SGHKS and CDR2 YYEKEE come from the germline V gene (reference sequence). Trimming removed 5 bases from V and 4 bases from J, with 24 bases in between. CDR3 in amino acids: CASRRGFGGGSRTGELFF. DNA of the CDR3: TGTGCCAGCAGGAGGGGGTTTGGTGGCGGGAGCCGCACCGGGGAGCTGTTTTTT.